These T cell receptor beta chains were read from a single sample in a study of blood T cell repertoires in COVID-19. Assay used: immunoSEQ multiplex PCR; TCRdb lists only in-frame clones, some missing. The data contain under 200,000 clones, 75% to 95% of them singletons. The sample comprised peripheral blood. The source is a man aged 50-60 years with acute or convalescent COVID-19. Both conserved end residues are part of each CDR3. D genes are given only for firm matches. Clone size, where shown, is once, few, many, or a class for clones that have expanded.

clone_size j_call v_call d_call cdr3_nt cdr3_aa
. TRBJ1-4 TRBV29-1 TRBD1 TGCAGCGTTGAAGAGCCGGGACAGTTTAATGAAAAACTGTTTTTT CSVEEPGQFNEKLFF
. TRBJ1-6 TRBV7-9 TRBD1 TGTGCCAGCAGCGCCTCGGACAGGAGAAATTCACCCCTCCACTTT CASSASDRRNSPLHF
. TRBJ1-2 TRBV18 TRBD1 TGTGCCAGCTCACAGGATTCGACAGGGACGCCGGTAGGCTACACCTTC CASSQDSTGTPVGYTF
once TRBJ2-1 TRBV14 TRBD1 TGTGCCAGCAGCCGACAGGGGTTCAATGAGCAGTTCTTC CASSRQGFNEQFF
. TRBJ2-1 TRBV27 TRBD2 TGTGCCAGCAGTTTAGGGGGACTAGCGGAATACAATGAGCAGTTCTTC CASSLGGLAEYNEQFF
once TRBJ1-2 TRBV7-2 TRBD1 TGTGCCAGCAGCACTAATTGGGACAGGGGGCCAACTTACTATGGCTACACCTTC CASSTNWDRGPTYYGYTF
. TRBJ2-2 TRBV14 . TGTGCCAGCAGCTACAGAAACACCGGGGAGCTGTTTTTT CASSYRNTGELFF
once TRBJ1-1 TRBV6-2/TRBV6-3 . TGTGCCAGCAGTGGCGACCGGGTCTTAAACACTGAAGCTTTCTTT CASSGDRVLNTEAFF
. TRBJ2-5 TRBV6-2/TRBV6-3 . TGTGCCAGCAGTTATTCCAGAACAGAGACCCAGTACTTC CASSYSRTETQYF
once TRBJ1-2 TRBV28 . TGTGCCAGCAGTTCCTCGCAGGGAACCTTACTTTATGGCTACACCTTC CASSSSQGTLLYGYTF
. TRBJ2-1 TRBV5-4 . TGTGCCAGCAGCTTAAATAATGCGGCAAGCTCCTACAATGAGCAGTTCTTC CASSLNNAASSYNEQFF
. TRBJ2-5 TRBV5-4 . TGTGCCAGCAGCTTGGGGCAGGGAACTGCGCAAGAGACCCAGTACTTC CASSLGQGTAQETQYF
. TRBJ1-1 TRBV13 . TGTGCCAGCAGCTTAGGGGCAACTGAAGCTTTCTTT CASSLGATEAFF
. TRBJ1-2 TRBV19 TRBD1 TGTGCCAGCCAGCCGGGACAGGGTAGGAATGGCTACACCTTC CASQPGQGRNGYTF
. TRBJ2-4 TRBV11-2 . TGTGCCAGCATATTCCGAGGAGGGATAGGCATTCAGTACTTC CASIFRGGIGIQYF
. TRBJ1-2 TRBV19 . TGTGCCAGTCGGCCCCCCGGCGATAGAGGCTATGGCTACACCTTC CASRPPGDRGYGYTF
. TRBJ2-2 TRBV28 . TGTGCCAGCAGTCCCCCAAACTCCGGGGAGCTGTTTTTT CASSPPNSGELFF